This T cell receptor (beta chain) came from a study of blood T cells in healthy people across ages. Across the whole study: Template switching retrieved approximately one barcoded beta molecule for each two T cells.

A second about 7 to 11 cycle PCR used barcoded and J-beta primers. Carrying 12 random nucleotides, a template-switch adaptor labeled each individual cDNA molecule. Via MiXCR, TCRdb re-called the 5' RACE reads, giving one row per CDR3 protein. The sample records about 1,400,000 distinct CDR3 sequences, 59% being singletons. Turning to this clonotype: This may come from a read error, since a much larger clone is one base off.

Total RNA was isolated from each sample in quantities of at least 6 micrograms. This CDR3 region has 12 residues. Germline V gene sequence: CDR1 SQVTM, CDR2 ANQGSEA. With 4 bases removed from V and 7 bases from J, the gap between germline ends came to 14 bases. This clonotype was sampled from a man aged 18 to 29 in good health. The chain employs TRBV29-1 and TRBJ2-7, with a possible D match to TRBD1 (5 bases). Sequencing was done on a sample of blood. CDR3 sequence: CSVVKGIGEQYF. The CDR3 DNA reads TGCAGCGTTGTTAAGGGGATCGGTGAGCAGTACTTC.